The following is a T cell receptor beta chain sequence with its context. Its specificity is unknown. This specimen belongs to a study of post-analysis software for immune sequencing data. Overall study results and limits: Strong co-clustering by F measure linked samples that shared a preparation batch. In multiple sclerosis, normalized Chao1 diversity was significantly below that of controls.

Included in the TCR beta cDNA libraries were unique molecular identifiers. TCRdb processed the PCR reads anew with MiXCR; each CDR3 protein has one entry. The sample records about 200,000 distinct CDR3 sequences, over 25% being singletons. Sequenced material: blood. This clonotype originated in a girl under 18 with multiple sclerosis.

CDR3 coding DNA: TGTGCCAGCAGTGAATTCGTATCGAGCCCCCAGCATTTT. It is translated as CASSEFVSSPQHF. The genes are TRBV6-1 and TRBJ1-5; no clear D gene. V dropped 2 bases and J dropped 10 bases, with 12 bases sitting between them. Germline V gives CDR1 MNHNS, CDR2 SASEGT. The CDR3 sequence is 13 residues long.